This entry describes one T cell receptor beta chain. The data were taken from a study of blood T cell repertoires in COVID-19. Across the study: In each case, the material was cDNA or gDNA derived from T cells, B-cell-depleted T cells, or PBMCs.

The assay was immunoSEQ multiplex PCR, and TCRdb's table has in-frame clones only and misses some. The top ten hold approximately 6.6% of the sample, which has some 66,000 clones, 85% to 90% seen once. The origin of this receptor is a man over 45 with active COVID-19. Input material: peripheral blood.

CDR3 nucleotide sequence: TGCAGCGTGACCCAGGGGGCGGGTGAAAAACTGTTTTTT. Translated: CSVTQGAGEKLFF. V gene TRBV29-1 combines with J gene TRBJ1-4; 8 bases line up with TRBD1. Trimming at V came to 6 bases and at J to 7 bases, leaving 7 bases not matched to a gene. Germline loops: CDR1 SQVTM, CDR2 ANQGSEA. The CDR3 contains 13 residues. Drawing the rest from reference TRBV29-1 and TRBJ1-4, the complete variable domain is SAVISQKPSRDICQRGTSLTIQCQVDSQVTMMFWYRQQPGQSLTLIATANQGSEATYESGFVIDKFPISRPNLTFSTLTVSNMSPEDSSIYLCSVTQGAGEKLFFGSGTQLSVL.